This entry is about one T cell receptor beta chain. Antigen: not known. This sample is drawn from a study of cytomegalovirus exposure and HLA in healthy donors. Study outcomes and limitations: Associated with HLA alleles at 0.05 false discovery rate in a later analysis were 16,951 TCR beta sequences.

Amplification used 60 Vbeta primers and 13 Jbeta primers. The assay was immunoSEQ multiplex PCR, and TCRdb's table has in-frame clones only and misses some. This repertoire shows over 120,000 clones, around 82% found once; its top ten account for about 2.5%. From germline, CDR1 is SGHTA and CDR2 FQGNSA. CDR3 length: 17 amino acids. V lost 5 bases to trimming and J lost 4 bases, with 22 bases between them. The genes are TRBV7-2 and TRBJ2-3; the D gene is possibly TRBD2 (5 bases). This receptor was identified in a woman aged 18-29 years in good health and CMV-seropositive. Sample: PBMCs. The chain's CDR3 is CASSTRRGPASADTQYF. The CDR3 nucleotides read TGTGCCAGCAGCACCCGACGGGGTCCAGCAAGCGCAGATACGCAGTATTTT.